The entry that follows covers one TCR beta chain sequence. The sample belongs to a study of blood T cells in healthy people across ages. Primers used in a second PCR of about 6 to 11 cycles were a sample-barcoded 5' primer and a J-beta primer mix. Each CDR3 protein is one row after TCRdb ran MiXCR on the 5' RACE reads. This table holds 800,000 to 1,000,000 distinct CDR3 sequences, 48% found once. V was shortened by 0 bases and J by 9 bases, with 8 bases between the two germline ends. Germline CDR1 SGHTA, CDR2 FQGNSA. CDR3 length: 12 amino acids. Material for sequencing was blood. The TCR was taken from a man under 40 in good health. The J gene is TRBJ2-5, the V gene TRBV7-2; a weak D match, TRBD2 (5 bases). The DNA for the CDR3 is TGTGCCAGCAGCTTAGCTCCCGGGGCCCAGTACTTC. Its protein product is CASSLAPGAQYF.